What follows describes a single T cell receptor beta chain. Its antigen has not been determined. Per-nucleotide qualities are absent, and no much larger clonotype sits a single base away. TCRbeta CDR3 regions were amplified from genomic DNA using the immunoSEQ Assay, a bias-controlled multiplex PCR. In the paper's pipeline: Within the assay, amplification of reference gene primers was used to estimate how many nucleated cells each sample contained. Sequence reads were collapsed and filtered to measure the absolute abundance of every unique TCRbeta CDR3 rearrangement. For each sample, productive Simpson clonality was calculated as the square root of Simpson's diversity index over productive rearrangements. TCRdb's version of the immuneACCESS table is confined to in-frame rearrangements and falls short of the full clone set. An unresolved V gene accounts for under half of the shortfall where checked; the remainder is of unknown origin. V and J calls plus clone size are reproduced from that table; the DNA served to infer D and trimming. The sample table lists 310,000 or so clones, around 87% of them with a count of one. 1% of the sample comes from the top ten.

Each collaborating institution followed its own protocols to collect whole blood in K2EDTA tubes. For TCRbeta analysis, collaborator samples were shipped as frozen whole blood, as isolated PBMCs, or as DNA extracted from either sample type. The data originate from a study of blood T cell repertoires in COVID-19 (dated by TCRdb to the early 2020s). About the study as a whole: The collaborator samples originated in the United States, Italy and Spain and spanned the acute and convalescent phases of COVID-19. The dataset comprised deeply sampled blood TCRbeta repertoires from subjects exposed to, actively infected with, or recovered from COVID-19. A de-identified subject ID, COVID-19 status, age in years and sex were almost always included in the sample metadata. The repertoires were made available in a free public database intended to serve as a resource for research on the immune response to SARS-CoV-2. HLA class I and class II types, where available, came from metadata supplied by the sample provider rather than from assay-based typing. The samples were drawn from two sources: the first 160 participants of the ongoing ImmuneRACE study, and 1,000 to 1,500 subjects contributed by 6 global collaborators. The prospective study material was composed of cDNA or gDNA derived from T cells, B-cell-depleted T cells, or PBMCs.

What the research found in general, with its limitations: How much clinical and demographic metadata was included differed by source and by participant, and the metadata was provided uncurated.

Via the germline V gene (reference sequence), CDR1 is DFQATT and CDR2 SNEGSKA. V gives up 1 base and J gives up 17 bases, and the segment between their germline ends measures 12 bases. The CDR3, from cysteine to phenylalanine, totals 11 residues. The read is trimmed to its CDR3 DNA, 33 bases read in frame from base 1. The sequence joins TRBV20-1 to TRBJ1-6, with TRBD1 as a weak D call on 6 bases. The sequencing input was peripheral blood. This sequence originates from a man aged 50 or older with active or convalescent COVID-19. The DNA sequence is given as TGCAGTGCTAGAGGGACAGCCAGTTTCCACTTT. Its coded protein is CSARGTASFHF.